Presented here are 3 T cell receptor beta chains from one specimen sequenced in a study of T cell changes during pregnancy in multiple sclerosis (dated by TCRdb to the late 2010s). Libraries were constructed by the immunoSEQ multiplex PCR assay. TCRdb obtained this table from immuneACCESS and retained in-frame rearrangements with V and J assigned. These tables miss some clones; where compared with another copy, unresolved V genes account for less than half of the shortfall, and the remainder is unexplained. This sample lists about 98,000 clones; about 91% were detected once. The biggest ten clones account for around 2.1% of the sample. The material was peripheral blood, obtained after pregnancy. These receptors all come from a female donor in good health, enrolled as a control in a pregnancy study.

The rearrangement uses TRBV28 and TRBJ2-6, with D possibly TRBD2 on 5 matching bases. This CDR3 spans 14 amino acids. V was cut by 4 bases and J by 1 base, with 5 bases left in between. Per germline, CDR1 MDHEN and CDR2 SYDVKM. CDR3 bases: TGTGCCAGCAGTTCGGGGTCTGGGGCCAACGTCCTGACTTTC. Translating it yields CASSSGSGANVLTF.

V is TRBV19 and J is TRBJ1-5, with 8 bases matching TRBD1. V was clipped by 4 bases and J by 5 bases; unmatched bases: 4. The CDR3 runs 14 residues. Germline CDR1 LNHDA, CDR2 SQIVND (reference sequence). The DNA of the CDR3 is TGTGCCAGTAGTACACAGGGGGTGTATCAGCCCCAGCATTTT. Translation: CASSTQGVYQPQHF.

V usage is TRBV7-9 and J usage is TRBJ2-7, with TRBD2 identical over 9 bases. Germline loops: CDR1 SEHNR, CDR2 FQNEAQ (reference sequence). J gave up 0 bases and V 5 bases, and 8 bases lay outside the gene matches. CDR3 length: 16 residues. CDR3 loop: CASSPRGREGSYEQYF. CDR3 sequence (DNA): TGTGCCAGCAGCCCGAGGGGGCGGGAGGGCTCCTACGAGCAGTACTTC.